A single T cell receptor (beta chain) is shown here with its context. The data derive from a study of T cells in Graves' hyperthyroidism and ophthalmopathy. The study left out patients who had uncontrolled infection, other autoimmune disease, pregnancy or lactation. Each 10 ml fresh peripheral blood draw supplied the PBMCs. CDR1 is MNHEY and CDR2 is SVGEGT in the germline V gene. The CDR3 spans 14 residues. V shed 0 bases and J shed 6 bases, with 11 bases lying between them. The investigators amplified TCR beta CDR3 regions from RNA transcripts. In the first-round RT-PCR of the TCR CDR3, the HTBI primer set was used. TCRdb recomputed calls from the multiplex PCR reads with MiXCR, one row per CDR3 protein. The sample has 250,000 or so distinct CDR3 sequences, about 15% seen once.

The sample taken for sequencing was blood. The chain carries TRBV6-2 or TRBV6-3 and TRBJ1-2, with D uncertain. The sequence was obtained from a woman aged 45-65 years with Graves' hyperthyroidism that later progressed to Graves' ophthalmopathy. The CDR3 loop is CASSYSHTPHGYTF. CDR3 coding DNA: TGTGCCAGCAGTTACTCACATACTCCTCATGGCTACACCTTC.